This T cell receptor (beta chain) comes out of a study of blood T cell repertoires in COVID-19. Across the study: COVID-19 samples collected from the United States, Italy and Spain covered acute and convalescent phases.

CDR3 size: 14 residues. Germline CDR1 and CDR2: LNHNV and YYDKDF (reference sequence). V lost 5 bases, J lost 6 bases, and 16 bases lay in between. This clone appeared a single time. The method was immunoSEQ multiplex PCR; TCRdb's version includes in-frame clones alone and lacks a portion of them. The sample gives 100,000 to 150,000 clones, about four fifths of which show up once; 16% is in the top ten. The TCR comes from a woman aged 45-60 years with acute or convalescent COVID-19. This chain connects TRBV15 to TRBJ1-2, with a weak D call TRBD1 (5 bases). The sequencing input was peripheral blood. CDR3 protein: CATSRTGGEDGYTF. CDR3 nucleotides: TGTGCCACCAGCCGGACCGGGGGGGAGGATGGCTACACCTTC.